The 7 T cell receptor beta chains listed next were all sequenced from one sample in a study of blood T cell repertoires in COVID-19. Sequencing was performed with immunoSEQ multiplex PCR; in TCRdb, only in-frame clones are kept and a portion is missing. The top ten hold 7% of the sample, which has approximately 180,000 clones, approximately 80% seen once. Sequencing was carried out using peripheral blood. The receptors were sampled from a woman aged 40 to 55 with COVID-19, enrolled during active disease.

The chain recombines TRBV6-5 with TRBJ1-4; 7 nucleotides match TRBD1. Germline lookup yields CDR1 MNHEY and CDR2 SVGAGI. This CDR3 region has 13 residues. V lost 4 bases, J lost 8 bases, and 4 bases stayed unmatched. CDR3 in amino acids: CASSLGTAEKLFF. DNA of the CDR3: TGTGCCAGCAGTTTGGGGACAGCCGAAAAACTGTTTTTT.

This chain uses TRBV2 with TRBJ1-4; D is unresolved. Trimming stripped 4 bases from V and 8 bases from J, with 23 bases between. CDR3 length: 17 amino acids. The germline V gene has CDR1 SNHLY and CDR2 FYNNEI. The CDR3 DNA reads TGTGCCAGCAGTGGACTAAATTTAGACCCCCTGTGGGAAAAACTGTTTTTT. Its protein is CASSGLNLDPLWEKLFF. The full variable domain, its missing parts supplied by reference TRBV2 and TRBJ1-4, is EPEVTQTPSHQVTQMGQEVILRCVPISNHLYFYWYRQILGQKVEFLVSFYNNEISEKSEIFDDQFSVERPDGSNFTLKIRSTKLEDSAMYFCASSGLNLDPLWEKLFFGSGTQLSVL.

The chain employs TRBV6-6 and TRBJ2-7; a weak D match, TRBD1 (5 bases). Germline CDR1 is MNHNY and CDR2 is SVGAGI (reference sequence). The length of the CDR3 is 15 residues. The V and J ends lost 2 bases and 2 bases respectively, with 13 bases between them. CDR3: CASSYPRGSTYEQYF. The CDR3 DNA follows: TGTGCCAGCAGTTACCCTAGGGGATCCACCTACGAGCAGTACTTC.

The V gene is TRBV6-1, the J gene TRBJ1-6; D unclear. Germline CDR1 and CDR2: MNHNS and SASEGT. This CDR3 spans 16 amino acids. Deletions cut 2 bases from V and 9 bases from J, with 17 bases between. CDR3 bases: TGTGCCAGCAGTGAAAGTAGGGAGGCCCTCGGTTCACCCCTCCACTTT. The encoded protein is CASSESREALGSPLHF.

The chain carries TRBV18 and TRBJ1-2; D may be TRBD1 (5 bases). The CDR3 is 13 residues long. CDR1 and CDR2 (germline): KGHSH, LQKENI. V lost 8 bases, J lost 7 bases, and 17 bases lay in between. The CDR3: CASPGRGNPGYTF. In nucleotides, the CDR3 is TGTGCCAGCCCAGGGAGGGGTAATCCTGGCTACACCTTC.

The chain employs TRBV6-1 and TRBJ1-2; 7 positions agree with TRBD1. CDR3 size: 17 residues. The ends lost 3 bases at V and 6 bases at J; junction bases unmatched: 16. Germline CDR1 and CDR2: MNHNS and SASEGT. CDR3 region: CASSEPTGMGVRDGYTF. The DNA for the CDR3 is TGTGCCAGCAGTGAGCCGACAGGGATGGGGGTGCGAGATGGCTACACCTTC.

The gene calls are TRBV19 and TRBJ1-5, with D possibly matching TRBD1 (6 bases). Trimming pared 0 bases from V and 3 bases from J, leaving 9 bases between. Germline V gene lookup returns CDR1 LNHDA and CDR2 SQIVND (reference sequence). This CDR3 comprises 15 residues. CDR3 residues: CASSIDGGPNQPQHF. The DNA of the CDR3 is TGTGCCAGTAGTATAGATGGGGGCCCCAATCAGCCCCAGCATTTT.